This TCR beta chain appears in the sequencing data of a study of blood T cells in healthy people across ages. This clonotype has only a few counts. Germline V lookup: CDR1 DFQATT, CDR2 SNEGSKA (reference sequence). The CDR3 totals 10 residues. The V gene lost 7 bases and the J gene lost 6 bases, with 9 bases spanning the gap. Combining a sample-barcoded 5' primer with a J-beta primer mix, a second PCR ran for 7 to 11 cycles. Every cDNA molecule carried a tag from a template-switch adaptor bearing 12 random nucleotides. From the 5' RACE reads, TCRdb called clonotypes with MiXCR, one entry per CDR3 protein. The data hold roughly 790,000 distinct CDR3 sequences, with approximately 43% observed a single time.

The TCR originated in a woman aged 55-69 years in good health. Sequencing input: blood. V is TRBV20-1 and J is TRBJ1-2; D not certain. In DNA, the CDR3 is TGCAGTGTGTGGTCTGATGGCTACACCTTC. This sequence encodes CSVWSDGYTF.